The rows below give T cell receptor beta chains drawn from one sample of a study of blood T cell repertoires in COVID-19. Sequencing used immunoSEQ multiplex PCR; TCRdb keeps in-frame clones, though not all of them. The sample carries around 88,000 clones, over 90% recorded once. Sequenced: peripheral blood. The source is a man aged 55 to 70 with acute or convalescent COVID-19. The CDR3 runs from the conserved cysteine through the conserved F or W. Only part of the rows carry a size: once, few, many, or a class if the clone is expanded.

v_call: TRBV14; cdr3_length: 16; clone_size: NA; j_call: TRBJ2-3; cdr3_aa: CASSESADSFTDTQYF
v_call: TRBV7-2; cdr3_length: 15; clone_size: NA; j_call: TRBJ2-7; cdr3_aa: CASSPWSSEPSEQYF
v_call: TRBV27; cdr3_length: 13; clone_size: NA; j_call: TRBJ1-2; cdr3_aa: CASKLDREGGYTF
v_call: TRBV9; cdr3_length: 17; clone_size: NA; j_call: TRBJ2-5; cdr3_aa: CASSAGQGPGGEETQYF
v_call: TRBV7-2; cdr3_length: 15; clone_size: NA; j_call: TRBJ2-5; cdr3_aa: CASSLGTGTQETQYF
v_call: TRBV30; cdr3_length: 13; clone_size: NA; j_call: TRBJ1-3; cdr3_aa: CAWSTGAGNTIYF
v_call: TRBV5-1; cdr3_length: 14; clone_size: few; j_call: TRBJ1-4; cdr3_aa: CASRMRGGSEKLFF
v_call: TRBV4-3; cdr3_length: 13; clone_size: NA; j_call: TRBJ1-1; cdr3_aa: CASSQDNEGEAFF
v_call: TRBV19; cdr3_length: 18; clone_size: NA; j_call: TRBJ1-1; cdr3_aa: CASSRHPGGEDMNTEAFF
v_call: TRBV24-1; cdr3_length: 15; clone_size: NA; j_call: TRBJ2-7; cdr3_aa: CATSDSLDRSYEQYF
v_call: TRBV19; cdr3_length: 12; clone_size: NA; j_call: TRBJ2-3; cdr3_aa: CASSTGQGEQYF
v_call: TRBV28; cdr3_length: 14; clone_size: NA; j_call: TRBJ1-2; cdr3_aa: CASSLRTGLRGYTF
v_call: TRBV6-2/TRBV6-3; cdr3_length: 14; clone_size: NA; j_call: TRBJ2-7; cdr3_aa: CASSYTRGAYEQYF
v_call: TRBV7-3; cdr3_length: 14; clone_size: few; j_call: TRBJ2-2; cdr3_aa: CASSLNAVTGELFF
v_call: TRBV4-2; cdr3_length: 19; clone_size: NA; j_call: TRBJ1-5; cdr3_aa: CASSQVATFPQGAGQPQHF
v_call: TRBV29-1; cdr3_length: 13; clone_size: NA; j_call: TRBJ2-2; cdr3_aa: CSAGTANTGELFF
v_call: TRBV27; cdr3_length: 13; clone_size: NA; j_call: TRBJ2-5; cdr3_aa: CASSNTVRETQYF
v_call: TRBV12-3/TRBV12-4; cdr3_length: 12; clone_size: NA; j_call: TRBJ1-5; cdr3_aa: CASGNTNQPQHF
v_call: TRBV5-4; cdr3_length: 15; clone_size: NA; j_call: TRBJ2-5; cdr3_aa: CASSLSDGRGETQYF
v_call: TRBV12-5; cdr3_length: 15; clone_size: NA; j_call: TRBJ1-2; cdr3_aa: CASGLVQGVTYGYTF
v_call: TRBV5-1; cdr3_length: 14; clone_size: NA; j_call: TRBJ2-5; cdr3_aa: CASRARGGQETQYF
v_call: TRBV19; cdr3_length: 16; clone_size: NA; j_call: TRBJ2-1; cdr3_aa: CASSIEAGVGMNEQFF
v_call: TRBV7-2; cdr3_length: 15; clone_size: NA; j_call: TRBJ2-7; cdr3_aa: CASSSSGGSSYEQYF
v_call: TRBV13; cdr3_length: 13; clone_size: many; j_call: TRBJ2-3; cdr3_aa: CASSLLATDTQYF
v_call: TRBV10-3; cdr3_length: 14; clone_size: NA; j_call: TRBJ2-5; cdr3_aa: CAISESGRQETQYF
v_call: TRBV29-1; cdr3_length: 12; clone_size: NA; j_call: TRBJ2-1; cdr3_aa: CSVVRGGDEQFF
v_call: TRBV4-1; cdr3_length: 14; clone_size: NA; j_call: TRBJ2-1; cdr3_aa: CASSRTSGNNEQFF
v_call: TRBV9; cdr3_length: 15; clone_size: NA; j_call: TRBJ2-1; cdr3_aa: CASSVTGSWYNEQFF
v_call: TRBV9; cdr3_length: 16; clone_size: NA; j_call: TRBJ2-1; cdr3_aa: CASSVDGHSSYNEQFF
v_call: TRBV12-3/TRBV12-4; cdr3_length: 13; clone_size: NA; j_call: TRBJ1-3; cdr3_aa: CASSFNLDRRINF
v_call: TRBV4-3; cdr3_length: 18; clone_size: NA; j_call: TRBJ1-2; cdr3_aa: CASSQSPGQYYSDYGYTF
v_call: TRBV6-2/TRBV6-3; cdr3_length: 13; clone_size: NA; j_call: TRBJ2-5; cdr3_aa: CASSYGQGETQYF
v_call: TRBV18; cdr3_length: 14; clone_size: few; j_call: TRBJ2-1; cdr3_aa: CASSPLPGVNEQFF
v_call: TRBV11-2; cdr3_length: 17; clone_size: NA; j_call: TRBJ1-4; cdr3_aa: CASSFAGEGAQYEKLFF
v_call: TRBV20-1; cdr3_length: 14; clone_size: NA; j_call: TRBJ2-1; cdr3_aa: CSAGGGRGGNEQFF
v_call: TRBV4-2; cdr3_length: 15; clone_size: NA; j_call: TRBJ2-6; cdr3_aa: CASSQDRTGVNVLTF
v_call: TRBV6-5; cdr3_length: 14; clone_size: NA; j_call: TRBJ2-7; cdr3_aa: CASRRDFEAYEQYF
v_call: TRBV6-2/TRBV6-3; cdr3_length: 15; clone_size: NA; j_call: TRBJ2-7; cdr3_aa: CASSSLPTGSGEQYF